One and the same sample provided the 8 T cell receptor beta chains below, sequenced in a study of siplizumab effects on memory and regulatory T cells. Here immunoSEQ multiplex PCR was the method, and the copy in TCRdb shows in-frame clones only, minus some. The sample lists more than 60,000 clones; roughly 97% were seen once. Source material: naive CD8+ T cells sorted from blood. These receptors all stem from a human donor in good health.

The gene calls are TRBV5-4 and TRBJ2-4; unclear D gene. V was trimmed by 4 bases and J by 9 bases, leaving 17 bases between them. The CDR3 is 14 residues long. Germline V CDR1 and CDR2: SGHNT, YYREEE (reference sequence). The CDR3 spells CASSHPDEGSIQYF. The CDR3 DNA reads as TGTGCCAGCAGCCACCCCGATGAAGGCAGCATTCAGTACTTC.

The chain links TRBV5-6 to TRBJ2-2; D might be TRBD2 (5 bases). From germline, CDR1 is SGHDT and CDR2 YYEEEE. V was trimmed by 2 bases and J by 5 bases, leaving 7 bases between them. The CDR3 runs 13 residues. The CDR3 DNA reads TGTGCCAGCAGCTTTTCGGGGACCGGGGAGCTGTTTTTT. It yields the protein CASSFSGTGELFF.

J is TRBJ2-7 and V is TRBV6-1; the D is unclear. The V gene's germline CDR1 is MNHNS and CDR2 SASEGT. The CDR3 contains 14 residues. The ends were cut back, 7 bases at V and 3 bases at J, with 16 bases in the middle. The CDR3 nucleotides are TGTGCCAGCATTTCGACCGACCTAAACTACGAGCAGTACTTC. Its translation: CASISTDLNYEQYF.

The chain employs TRBV9 and TRBJ2-1, with 8 bases that match TRBD2. Germline V gene lookup returns CDR1 SGDLS and CDR2 YYNGEE. The V and J ends lost 5 bases and 5 bases, in that order; junction bases with no gene match: 9. The CDR3 loop spans 15 amino acids. The CDR3 region is CASSPGGGHHNEQFF. The CDR3 DNA follows: TGTGCCAGCAGTCCCGGGGGGGGCCATCACAATGAGCAGTTCTTC. Full variable domain (rest looked up from reference TRBV9 and TRBJ2-1): DSGVTQTPKHLITATGQRVTLRCSPRSGDLSVYWYQQSLDQGLQFLIQYYNGEERAKGNILERFSAQQFPDLHSELNLSSLELGDSALYFCASSPGGGHHNEQFFGPGTRLTVL.

The V gene is TRBV19, the J gene TRBJ2-3; 7 bases map to TRBD1. CDR1 and CDR2 (germline): LNHDA, SQIVND (reference sequence). The CDR3 is 14 residues long. Unmatched junction bases numbered 12, after V lost 10 bases and J lost 5 bases. This CDR3 reads CATAEGALGDTQYF. CDR3 nucleotides: TGTGCCACCGCCGAGGGGGCCCTCGGAGATACGCAGTATTTT.

This sequence joins TRBV29-1 and TRBJ1-2, with D possibly being TRBD1 (6 bases). Germline-derived CDR1 and CDR2 are SQVTM and ANQGSEA. The CDR3 loop spans 13 amino acids. V lost 3 bases to trimming and J lost 4 bases, with 12 bases between them. The CDR3 bases are TGCAGCGTTGACCCGGCGGGGGCCTATGGCTACACCTTC. Encoded protein: CSVDPAGAYGYTF.

The V gene is TRBV5-4, the J gene TRBJ1-1; D ambiguous. The CDR3 has 13 residues. The germline gives CDR1 SGHNT, CDR2 YYREEE (reference sequence). V was clipped by 4 bases and J by 4 bases, with 11 bases between them. CDR3 DNA: TGTGCCAGCAGCCCCCTCTTAGGCACTGAAGCTTTCTTT. This codes for CASSPLLGTEAFF.

The chain is built from TRBV5-4 and TRBJ1-1, with D possibly TRBD1 on 6 matching bases. Trimming removed 6 bases from V and 3 bases from J, with 12 bases in between. Germline CDR1 and CDR2: SGHNT and YYREEE (reference sequence). The CDR3 spans 13 residues. CDR3 sequence: CASIKRGDTEAFF. CDR3 in DNA: TGTGCCAGCATCAAGAGGGGGGACACTGAAGCTTTCTTT.